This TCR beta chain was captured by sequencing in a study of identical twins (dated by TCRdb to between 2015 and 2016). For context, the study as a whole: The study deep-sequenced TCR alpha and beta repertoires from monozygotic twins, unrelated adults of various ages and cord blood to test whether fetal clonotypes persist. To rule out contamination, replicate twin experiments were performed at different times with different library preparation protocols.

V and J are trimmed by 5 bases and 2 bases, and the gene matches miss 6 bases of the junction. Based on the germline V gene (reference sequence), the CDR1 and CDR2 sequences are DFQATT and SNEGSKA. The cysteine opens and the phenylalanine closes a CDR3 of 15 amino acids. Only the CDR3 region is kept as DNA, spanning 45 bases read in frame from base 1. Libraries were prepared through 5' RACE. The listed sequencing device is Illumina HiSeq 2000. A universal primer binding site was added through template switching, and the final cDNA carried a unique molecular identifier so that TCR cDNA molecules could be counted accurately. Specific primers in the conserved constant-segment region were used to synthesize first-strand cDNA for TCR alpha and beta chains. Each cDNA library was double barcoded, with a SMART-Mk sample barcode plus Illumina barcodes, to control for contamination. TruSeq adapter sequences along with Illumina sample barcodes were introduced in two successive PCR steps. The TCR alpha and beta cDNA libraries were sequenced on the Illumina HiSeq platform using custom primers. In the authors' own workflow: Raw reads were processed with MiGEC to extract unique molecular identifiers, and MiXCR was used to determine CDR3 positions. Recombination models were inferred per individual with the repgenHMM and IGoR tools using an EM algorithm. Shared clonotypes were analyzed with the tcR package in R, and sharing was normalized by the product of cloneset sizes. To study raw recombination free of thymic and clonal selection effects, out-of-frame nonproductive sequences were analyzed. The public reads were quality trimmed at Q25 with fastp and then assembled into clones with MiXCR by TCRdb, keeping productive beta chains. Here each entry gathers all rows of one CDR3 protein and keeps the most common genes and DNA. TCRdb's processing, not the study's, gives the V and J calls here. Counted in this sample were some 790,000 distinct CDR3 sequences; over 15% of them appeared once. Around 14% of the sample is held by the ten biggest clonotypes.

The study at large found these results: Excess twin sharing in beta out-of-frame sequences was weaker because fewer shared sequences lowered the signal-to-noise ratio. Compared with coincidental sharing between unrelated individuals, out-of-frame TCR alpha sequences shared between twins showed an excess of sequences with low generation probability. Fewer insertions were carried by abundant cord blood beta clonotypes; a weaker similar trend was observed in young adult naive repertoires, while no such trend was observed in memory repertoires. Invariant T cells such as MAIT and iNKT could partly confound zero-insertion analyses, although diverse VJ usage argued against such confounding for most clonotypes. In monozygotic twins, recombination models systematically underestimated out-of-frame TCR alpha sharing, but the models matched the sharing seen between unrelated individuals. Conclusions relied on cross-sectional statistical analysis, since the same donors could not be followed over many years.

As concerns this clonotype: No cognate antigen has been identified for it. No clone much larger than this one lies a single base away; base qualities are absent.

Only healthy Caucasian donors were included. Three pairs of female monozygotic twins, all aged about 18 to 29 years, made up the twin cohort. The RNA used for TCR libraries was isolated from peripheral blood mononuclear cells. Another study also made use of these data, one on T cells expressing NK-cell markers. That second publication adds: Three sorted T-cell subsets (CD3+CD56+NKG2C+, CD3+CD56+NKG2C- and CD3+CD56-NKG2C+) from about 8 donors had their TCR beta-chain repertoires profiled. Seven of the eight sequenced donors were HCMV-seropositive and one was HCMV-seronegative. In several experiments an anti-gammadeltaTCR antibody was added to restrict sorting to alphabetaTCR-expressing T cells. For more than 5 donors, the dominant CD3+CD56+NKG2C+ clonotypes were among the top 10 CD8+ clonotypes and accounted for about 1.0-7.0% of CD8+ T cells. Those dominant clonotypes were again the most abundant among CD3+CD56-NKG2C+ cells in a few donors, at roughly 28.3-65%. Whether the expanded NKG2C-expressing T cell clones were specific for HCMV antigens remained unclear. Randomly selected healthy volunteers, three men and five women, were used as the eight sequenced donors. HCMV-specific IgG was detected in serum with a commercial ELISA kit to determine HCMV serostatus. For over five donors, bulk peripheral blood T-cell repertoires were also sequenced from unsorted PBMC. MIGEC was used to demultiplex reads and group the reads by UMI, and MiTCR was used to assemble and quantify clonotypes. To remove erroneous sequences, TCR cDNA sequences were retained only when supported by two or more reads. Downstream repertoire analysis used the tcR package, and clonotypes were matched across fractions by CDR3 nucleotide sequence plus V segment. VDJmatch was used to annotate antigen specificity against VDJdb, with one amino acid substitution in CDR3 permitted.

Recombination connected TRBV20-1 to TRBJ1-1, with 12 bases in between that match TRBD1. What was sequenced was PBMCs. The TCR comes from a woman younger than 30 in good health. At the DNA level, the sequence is TGCAGTGCTTCGGGACAGGGGGCGAAAAACACTGAAGCTTTCTTT. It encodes CSASGQGAKNTEAFF.